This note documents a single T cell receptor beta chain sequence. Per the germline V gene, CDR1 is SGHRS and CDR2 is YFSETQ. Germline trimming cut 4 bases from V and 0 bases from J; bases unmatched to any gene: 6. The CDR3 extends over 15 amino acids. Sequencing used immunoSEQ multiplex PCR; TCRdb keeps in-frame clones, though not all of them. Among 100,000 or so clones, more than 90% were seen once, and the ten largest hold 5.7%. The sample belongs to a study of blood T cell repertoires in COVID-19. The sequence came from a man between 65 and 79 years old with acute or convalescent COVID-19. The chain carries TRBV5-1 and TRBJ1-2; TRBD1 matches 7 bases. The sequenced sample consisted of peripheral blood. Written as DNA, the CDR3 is TGCGCCAGCAGCATGAACAGGGGTGCTAACTATGGCTACACCTTC. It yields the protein CASSMNRGANYGYTF.